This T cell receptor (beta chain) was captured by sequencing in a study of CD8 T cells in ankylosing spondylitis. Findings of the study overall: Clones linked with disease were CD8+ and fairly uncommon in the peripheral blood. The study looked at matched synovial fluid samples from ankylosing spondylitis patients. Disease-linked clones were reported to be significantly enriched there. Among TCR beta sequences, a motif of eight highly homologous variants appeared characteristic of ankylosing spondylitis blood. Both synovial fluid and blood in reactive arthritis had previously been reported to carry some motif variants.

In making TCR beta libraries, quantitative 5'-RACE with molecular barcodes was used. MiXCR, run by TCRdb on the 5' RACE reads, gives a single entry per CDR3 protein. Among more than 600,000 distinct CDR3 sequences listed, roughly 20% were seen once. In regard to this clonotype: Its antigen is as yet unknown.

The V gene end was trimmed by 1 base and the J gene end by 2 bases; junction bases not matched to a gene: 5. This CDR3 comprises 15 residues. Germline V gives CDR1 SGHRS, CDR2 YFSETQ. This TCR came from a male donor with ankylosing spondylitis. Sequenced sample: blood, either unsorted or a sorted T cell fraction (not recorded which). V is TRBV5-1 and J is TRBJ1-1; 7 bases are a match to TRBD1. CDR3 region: CASSLWGDSNTEAFF. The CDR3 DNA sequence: TGCGCCAGCAGCTTGTGGGGGGACAGTAACACTGAAGCTTTCTTT.